Only one count was recorded for the clone carrying this T cell receptor beta chain. Its antigen is unknown. CDR1 and CDR2 from the germline V gene are SGDLS and YYNGEE. The CDR3 sequence is 15 residues long. V lost 2 bases to trimming and J lost 7 bases, with 15 bases between them. The source of the sample is a study of cytotoxic CD8 clonotypes in ibrutinib-treated CLL. Overall study results and limits: Elevated clonality accompanied ibrutinib response, with a return toward baseline values at progression.

TCRdb keeps only in-frame clones here, not all; method: immunoSEQ multiplex PCR. The table includes some 150,000 clones, more than 75% detected once. This sample comprised PBMCs, obtained after 36 months of ibrutinib treatment. V gene TRBV9 combines with J gene TRBJ1-4, with D perhaps TRBD1 (5 bases). The clonotype was recovered from a human donor with chronic lymphocytic leukemia. Here the CDR3 DNA reads TGTGCCAGCAGCGTCCATGAGGGGCCTAGTGAAAAACTGTTTTTT. Its protein is CASSVHEGPSEKLFF.